One sample yielded the 9 T cell receptor beta chains listed below, sequenced in a study of response to subunit inactivated influenza vaccine. TCRdb itself ran the RT-PCR reads through MiXCR, one entry per CDR3 protein. Of about 800,000 distinct CDR3 sequences in the sample, 21% were seen once. Sequenced material: PBMCs from blood, taken less than 6 days after vaccination. All receptors derive from a man in his forties or fifties who received an inactivated influenza vaccine.

The chain employs TRBV20-1 and TRBJ2-3, with D uncertain. Germline CDR1 is DFQATT and CDR2 is SNEGSKA (reference sequence). V gave up 7 bases and J gave up 5 bases, with 10 bases separating them. The CDR3 covers 11 residues. DNA of the CDR3: TGCAGTGAGGGCGTGGGAGATACGCAGTATTTT. It is translated as CSEGVGDTQYF.

This clonotype was detected only a few times. The chain has TRBV3-1 and TRBJ2-5; 7 bases are shared with TRBD2. The length of the CDR3 is 17 residues. Looked up from germline, CDR1 is LGHDT and CDR2 is YNNKEL (reference sequence). V shed 4 bases and J 7 bases; nucleotides not matched to a gene: 18. The CDR3 spells CASSPPRSGGRGGTQYF. For the CDR3, the DNA is TGTGCCAGCAGCCCCCCCAGGTCCGGGGGGAGAGGCGGGACCCAGTACTTC.

The gene calls are TRBV27 and TRBJ2-5; 10 positions match TRBD1. Germline V gives CDR1 MNHEY, CDR2 SMNVEV (reference sequence). The CDR3 has 15 amino acids. Trimming removed 6 bases from V and 7 bases from J; junction bases left unmatched: 11. The DNA of the CDR3 is TGTGCCAGCAGAAAATCGGACAGGGGGTTCACGACCCAGTACTTC. It specifies CASRKSDRGFTTQYF.

The chain is built from TRBV6-2 or TRBV6-3 and TRBJ2-1; 13 nucleotides match TRBD2. V shed 5 bases, J shed 7 bases, and the junction held 5 bases outside the gene matches. The CDR3 is 15 residues long. Germline values: CDR1 MNHEY, CDR2 SVGEGT. The CDR3 sequence is CASSTRTSGSNEQFF. CDR3 DNA: TGTGCCAGCAGTACAAGGACTAGCGGGAGTAATGAGCAGTTCTTC.

This clonotype was seen ten or more times. The chain combines TRBV4-2 with TRBJ1-3, with a weak D call TRBD1 (5 bases). There are 16 residues in the CDR3. Trimming removed 0 bases at V and 0 bases at J, with 9 bases between. Germline CDR1 is LGHNA and CDR2 is YNFKEQ. This CDR3 reads CASSQEPQDSGNTIYF. The CDR3 DNA is TGTGCCAGCAGCCAAGAACCACAGGACTCTGGAAACACCATATATTTT.

This clonotype was seen a few times. V gene TRBV20-1 combines with J gene TRBJ2-1; a possible D gene is TRBD1 (6 bases). The V gene lost 3 bases and the J gene lost 0 bases, with 12 bases spanning the gap. Germline V CDR1 and CDR2: DFQATT, SNEGSKA (reference sequence). CDR3 length equals 15 residues. CDR3: CSARKTGVSYNEQFF. Here the CDR3 DNA reads TGCAGTGCTAGGAAGACAGGAGTCTCCTACAATGAGCAGTTCTTC.

The gene calls are TRBV2 and TRBJ1-2; D is undetermined. Germline assignment: CDR1 SNHLY and CDR2 FYNNEI. The V end was cut by 4 bases, the J end by 2 bases, with 8 bases between. The CDR3 has 13 amino acids. The CDR3 is CASSGGGNYGYTF. The CDR3 DNA reads as TGTGCCAGCAGTGGGGGAGGAAACTATGGCTACACCTTC. The entire variable domain, with the rest obtained from reference TRBV2 and TRBJ1-2, is as follows: EPEVTQTPSHQVTQMGQEVILRCVPISNHLYFYWYRQILGQKVEFLVSFYNNEISEKSEIFDDQFSVERPDGSNFTLKIRSTKLEDSAMYFCASSGGGNYGYTFGSGTRLTVV.

This clonotype was found a few times. The V and J genes are TRBV27 and TRBJ2-3; TRBD2 might be the D (6 bases). Trimming took off 4 bases at V and 0 bases at J, with 20 bases between the two ends. The CDR3 length is 18 residues. Germline V gene data show CDR1 as MNHEY and CDR2 as SMNVEV (reference sequence). Here the CDR3 reads CASSSSLRDWKSTDTQYF. The DNA for the CDR3 is TGTGCCAGCAGTTCCAGCCTCCGGGACTGGAAAAGCACAGATACGCAGTATTTT.

The chain recombines TRBV7-9 with TRBJ2-2; no definite D call. This CDR3 spans 16 amino acids. CDR1 is SEHNR and CDR2 is FQNEAQ in the germline V gene (reference sequence). V lost 1 base, J lost 4 bases, and 13 bases lay in between. CDR3 in amino acids: CASSLGQDGPTGELFF. CDR3 DNA: TGTGCCAGCAGCTTAGGACAAGATGGGCCCACCGGGGAGCTGTTTTTT.